Listed below are T cell receptor beta chains from one sample, sequenced in a study of CD4+ T cells in melanoma. Here immunoSEQ multiplex PCR was the method, and the copy in TCRdb shows in-frame clones only, minus some. The sample consists of about 11,000 clones, about 66% of them appearing once. The sample consisted of cells from a culture (not recorded whether cultured in vitro). The receptors here all came from a human donor with melanoma. Both conserved end residues are part of each CDR3. The D gene is left open where the match is weak. Not all rows give a size; the values are once, few, many and, for expanded clones, a class.

V	J	length	D	size	CDR3	DNA
TRBV6-1	TRBJ1-5	14	NA	NA	CASSEAPTGQPQHF	TGTGCCAGCAGTGAAGCCCCGACCGGTCAGCCCCAGCATTTT
TRBV2	TRBJ1-1	16	NA	NA	CASSPTGRVRNTEAFF	TGTGCCAGCAGTCCCACGGGGCGGGTCAGGAACACTGAAGCTTTCTTT
TRBV7-6	TRBJ1-1	12	NA	NA	CASSSQAYEAFF	TGTGCCAGCAGCTCGCAGGCGTACGAAGCTTTCTTT
TRBV15	TRBJ2-5	15	NA	medium-sized	CATSPRPGGRETQYF	TGTGCCACCAGCCCACGGCCGGGTGGTCGGGAGACCCAGTACTTC
TRBV5-1	TRBJ1-2	17	TRBD1	NA	CASSFGDRGLANYGYTF	TGCGCCAGCAGCTTTGGGGACAGGGGGCTGGCTAACTATGGCTACACCTTC
TRBV7-3	TRBJ2-7	18	NA	NA	CASSPPGPGRKRSYEQYF	TGTGCCAGCAGCCCACCGGGACCGGGCCGTAAAAGGTCCTACGAGCAGTACTTC
TRBV11-3	TRBJ1-6	13	NA	few	CASSKDGYSPLHF	TGTGCCAGCAGCAAAGACGGATATTCACCCCTCCACTTT
TRBV30	TRBJ2-3	15	TRBD2	NA	CAWDHGTSGTDTQYF	TGTGCCTGGGACCACGGGACTAGCGGCACAGATACGCAGTATTTT
TRBV9	TRBJ2-3	17	TRBD2	NA	CASSVGLAGASTDTQYF	TGTGCCAGCAGCGTAGGGCTAGCGGGGGCTAGCACAGATACGCAGTATTTT
TRBV2	TRBJ2-5	16	TRBD1	NA	CASSPGQGGYQETQYF	TGTGCCAGCAGTCCGGGACAGGGGGGGTACCAAGAGACCCAGTACTTC
TRBV7-3	TRBJ1-6	14	NA	few	CASSLGQHRSPLHF	TGTGCCAGCAGCTTAGGACAGCATCGCTCACCCCTCCACTTT
TRBV2	TRBJ1-2	10	NA	NA	CASRPYGYTF	TGTGCCAGCAGGCCCTATGGCTACACCTTC
TRBV18	TRBJ2-7	15	TRBD1	once	CASSPLDRSFYEQYF	TGTGCCAGCTCACCGCTGGACAGGTCGTTCTACGAGCAGTACTTC
TRBV5-1	TRBJ1-4	17	NA	NA	CARRPRQPGRKNEKLFF	TGCGCCAGACGACCAAGGCAACCGGGACGGAAAAATGAAAAACTGTTTTTT
TRBV18	TRBJ1-4	13	NA	once	CASSPTANEKLFF	TGTGCCAGCTCACCTACGGCTAATGAAAAACTGTTTTTT
TRBV29-1	TRBJ1-3	13	NA	NA	CSVVKGSGNTIYF	TGCAGCGTTGTTAAAGGCTCTGGAAACACCATATATTTT
TRBV4-1	TRBJ2-3	18	TRBD2	NA	CASSQRLAGGHELDTQYF	TGCGCCAGCAGCCAAAGACTAGCGGGGGGGCATGAATTAGATACGCAGTATTTT
TRBV6-1	TRBJ1-5	13	NA	NA	CASSERRDQPQHF	TGTGCCAGCAGTGAACGACGGGATCAGCCCCAGCATTTT
TRBV7-2	TRBJ1-2	12	NA	NA	CASSLVSLRYTF	TGTGCCAGCAGCTTAGTCTCGCTGCGCTACACCTTC
TRBV18	TRBJ1-6	14	TRBD1	once	CASSPTGGTSPLHF	TGTGCCAGCTCACCCACAGGGGGTACTTCACCCCTCCACTTT
TRBV19	TRBJ2-2	16	NA	once	CASSIMGGSNTGELFF	TGTGCCAGTAGTATTATGGGTGGATCGAACACCGGGGAGCTGTTTTTT
TRBV6-5	TRBJ1-6	15	NA	NA	CASSYSKQRNSPLHF	TGTGCCAGCAGTTACTCGAAACAGCGAAATTCACCCCTCCACTTT
TRBV5-4	TRBJ2-5	16	NA	NA	CASSLGGSAGQETQYF	TGTGCCAGCAGCTTGGGGGGCTCGGCAGGGCAAGAGACCCAGTACTTC
TRBV29-1	TRBJ2-1	16	TRBD1	NA	CSVEGLPDRGYNEQFF	TGCAGCGTTGAAGGTTTGCCGGACAGGGGGTACAATGAGCAGTTCTTC
TRBV5-1	TRBJ1-5	15	NA	NA	CASSLDADSNQPQHF	TGCGCCAGCAGCTTGGACGCCGATAGCAATCAGCCCCAGCATTTT
TRBV7-9	TRBJ2-5	14	TRBD1	few	CASSFKGAQETQYF	TGTGCCAGCAGCTTCAAGGGGGCCCAAGAGACCCAGTACTTC
TRBV5-1	TRBJ2-2	13	NA	NA	CASSRENTGELFF	TGCGCCAGCAGCCGGGAAAACACCGGGGAGCTGTTTTTT
TRBV6-5	TRBJ1-5	14	NA	few	CASSYTRGDQPQHF	TGTGCCAGCAGTTACACCCGGGGGGACCAGCCCCAGCATTTT
TRBV5-5	TRBJ2-4	16	TRBD2	NA	CASRRTSGGPENIQYF	TGTGCCAGCAGGAGGACTAGCGGGGGGCCTGAAAACATTCAGTACTTC
TRBV6-6	TRBJ2-5	14	NA	few	CASSPQVYQETQYF	TGTGCCAGCAGTCCCCAGGTGTACCAAGAGACCCAGTACTTC
TRBV5-6	TRBJ1-1	15	NA	NA	CASSLFARENTEAFF	TGTGCCAGCAGCTTGTTTGCCAGGGAGAACACTGAAGCTTTCTTT
TRBV6-1	TRBJ1-2	15	NA	NA	CASSAARVGPYGYTF	TGTGCCAGCAGTGCGGCCAGGGTGGGCCCCTATGGCTACACCTTC
TRBV10-1	TRBJ2-7	15	NA	NA	CASSDPGAGFREQYF	TGCGCCAGCAGTGACCCGGGGGCAGGGTTCCGCGAGCAGTACTTC
TRBV6-5	TRBJ1-2	10	NA	NA	CASGLYGYTF	TGTGCCTCCGGCCTCTATGGCTACACCTTC
TRBV5-1	TRBJ1-6	18	TRBD1	NA	CASIRHRLQGVINSPLHF	TGCGCCAGCATCCGTCATCGGCTACAGGGGGTAATTAATTCACCCCTCCACTTT
TRBV30	TRBJ1-5	16	NA	NA	CAWSPPPGGGNQPQHF	TGTGCCTGGAGTCCACCTCCGGGGGGTGGCAATCAGCCCCAGCATTTT
TRBV7-8	TRBJ1-3	15	TRBD1	NA	CASSFQTGQRNTIYF	TGTGCCAGCAGCTTTCAGACAGGGCAAAGAAACACCATATATTTT
TRBV6-5	TRBJ2-5	14	NA	NA	CASSYSLRKETQYF	TGTGCCAGCAGTTACTCGCTCCGAAAAGAGACCCAGTACTTC
TRBV11-1	TRBJ1-6	15	NA	NA	CASSLGGARNSPLHF	TGTGCCAGCAGCTTAGGGGGCGCCCGTAATTCACCCCTCCACTTT
TRBV5-5	TRBJ2-1	18	TRBD2	NA	CASSWATTSGGAGLEQFF	TGTGCCAGCAGCTGGGCCACGACTAGCGGGGGGGCGGGTCTTGAGCAGTTCTTC
TRBV6-1	TRBJ2-7	15	TRBD2	NA	CASSPTSGGLYEQYF	TGTGCCAGCAGTCCGACTAGCGGGGGGTTATACGAGCAGTACTTC
TRBV19	TRBJ2-2	14	NA	NA	CASRRTPNTGELFF	TGTGCCAGTCGGAGGACCCCTAACACCGGGGAGCTGTTTTTT
TRBV13	TRBJ1-5	12	NA	NA	CASSLGTQAQHF	TGTGCCAGCAGCTTAGGCACTCAGGCCCAGCATTTT
TRBV4-1	TRBJ1-6	15	NA	NA	CASSQDMRGNSPLHF	TGCGCCAGCAGCCAAGATATGAGGGGAAATTCACCCCTCCACTTT
TRBV5-1	TRBJ2-1	15	TRBD2	NA	CASSGGVGGENEQFF	TGCGCCAGCAGCGGCGGGGTGGGAGGGGAAAATGAGCAGTTCTTC
TRBV6-1	TRBJ2-1	14	NA	NA	CASLKGGSYNEQFF	TGTGCCAGCTTAAAGGGGGGGTCCTACAATGAGCAGTTCTTC
TRBV11-3	TRBJ2-7	13	NA	NA	CASSPRGSYEQYF	TGTGCCAGCAGCCCCCGGGGGTCCTACGAGCAGTACTTC
TRBV10-3	TRBJ1-1	12	NA	few	CATKTLNTEAFF	TGTGCCACGAAGACCTTGAACACTGAAGCTTTCTTT
TRBV6-1	TRBJ2-5	15	TRBD2	NA	CASRVSTSHQETQYF	TGTGCCAGCAGGGTTTCGACTAGCCACCAAGAGACCCAGTACTTC
TRBV5-1	TRBJ2-7	15	TRBD2	NA	CASSFAAGALYEQYF	TGCGCCAGCAGCTTCGCAGCGGGGGCCCTCTACGAGCAGTACTTC
TRBV5-1	TRBJ1-2	12	NA	few	CASRPGAYGYTF	TGCGCCAGCAGACCCGGGGCCTATGGCTACACCTTC
TRBV15	TRBJ1-3	16	TRBD1	few	CATSRGTGQTGNTIYF	TGTGCCACCAGCAGGGGGACAGGGCAGACTGGAAACACCATATATTTT
TRBV11-1	TRBJ1-1	14	TRBD1	NA	CASSPRQGSTEAFF	TGTGCCAGCAGCCCCCGACAGGGGAGCACTGAAGCTTTCTTT